The source of this T cell receptor beta chain is a study of shared clonotypes between healthy human individuals. The CDR3 runs 14 residues. Germline assignment: CDR1 MDHEN and CDR2 SYDVKM. Trimming shortened V by 5 bases and J by 2 bases, and 10 bases separated the two germline ends. Clones were sequenced by immunoSEQ multiplex PCR, and TCRdb holds only the in-frame ones, with some missing. The sample shows about a million clones, approximately 77% of them seen only once. The sequence was collected from a man between 18 and 29 years old in good health. Some clones in this sample may be carry-over from other donors' samples. The chain is built from TRBV28 and TRBJ2-1; D unresolved. Sample: memory CD4+ T cells from PBMCs. Regarding subset: CD45RA-negative fraction. Written as DNA, the CDR3 is TGTGCCAGCAGTCCCGTGACACCCTACAATGAGCAGTTCTTC. Amino acid sequence: CASSPVTPYNEQFF.